This T cell receptor (beta chain) is drawn from a study of OX40 agonist ivuxolimab in advanced cancers. Some clones are missing from TCRdb's copy, which holds only in-frame ones; the method was immunoSEQ multiplex PCR. Of around 84,000 clones detected, roughly 89% appear once; the ten largest clones hold over 0.15%. CDR3 length: 16 residues. Per the germline V gene, CDR1 is PRHDT and CDR2 is FYEKMQ (reference sequence). V dropped 5 bases and J dropped 7 bases, with 20 bases sitting between them. This rearrangement joins TRBV13 to TRBJ1-4; the D is unclear. This TCR was recovered from an adult with an advanced solid tumor such as melanoma, head and neck, liver or kidney cancer. The input for sequencing was CD4+ or CD8+ T cells sorted from blood, taken in a trial of the OX40 agonist ivuxolimab. CDR3 in DNA: TGTGCCAGCAGCACTAGACGGACCCTAGGAGGTGAAAAACTGTTTTTT. Protein: CASSTRRTLGGEKLFF.